This T cell receptor beta chain was identified during a study of lymphopenia after photon versus proton radiotherapy. Study results and caveats: Photon-treated patients lost naive T cells and TCR diversity; proton-treated stayed stable. Post-nadir diversity loss with photons came from oligoclonal expansion, particularly CD8+ Temra cells. Authors raise, but do not show, better survival with proton therapy.

This clone was detected only once. The antigen is undetermined. Trimming shortened V by 2 bases and J by 0 bases, and 7 bases separated the two germline ends. Germline assignment: CDR1 SQVTM and CDR2 ANQGSEA. The CDR3 has 13 residues. Clones were read by immunoSEQ multiplex PCR, and TCRdb kept only the in-frame ones, dropping some. The profile covers 42,000 or so clones, with about 83% appearing a single time and 20% to 25% taken by the ten largest. The source is a woman aged 70-85 years with pancreatic cancer. The sample was peripheral blood, taken from a patient treated with proton-based radiotherapy. The gene calls are TRBV29-1 and TRBJ1-1; the D is unclear. The DNA for the CDR3 is TGCAGCGTTGAAAAGGAACTGAACACTGAAGCTTTCTTT. Its translation: CSVEKELNTEAFF.